This T cell receptor beta chain was found in a study of regulatory T cells in long-lasting Graves disease. In the study overall: Those Graves' patients who were newly diagnosed had been on antithyroid drugs under 3 months. Study-wide results and limits: Persistent Graves' patients showed less TCR diversity than newly diagnosed ones.

The table lists this clonotype with a few counts. Its antigen is not identified. Trimming pared 1 base from V and 1 base from J, leaving 7 bases between. CDR1 LGHNA and CDR2 YSLEER come from the germline V gene. The CDR3 consists of 14 residues. Time point noted: newly diagnosed GD, antithyroid drugs for less than 3 months. The authors made the TCR library using RNA they extracted from PBMCs. Building of the TCR beta libraries involved iRepertoire HTBI primers and Arm-PCR of CDR3 regions. A single record per CDR3 protein comes from TCRdb applying MiXCR to the multiplex PCR reads. The sample records 200,000 to 250,000 distinct CDR3 sequences, about 16% being singletons.

The origin of this receptor is a female donor with Graves disease. This specimen was peripheral blood mononuclear cells (PBMCs), taken at new diagnosis, from a patient treated with antithyroid drugs. J is TRBJ2-5 and V is TRBV4-3; D remains ambiguous. This chain's CDR3 is CASSQGAAQETQYF. The CDR3 DNA reads as TGCGCCAGCAGCCAAGGGGCGGCCCAAGAGACCCAGTACTTC.